Sequencing of this TCR beta chain was carried out in a study of shared clonotypes between healthy human individuals. V was trimmed by 4 bases and J by 0 bases, leaving 7 bases between them. Germline-derived CDR1 and CDR2 are ENHRY and SYGVKD. CDR3 size: 14 residues. This clone was detected a few times. Assay used: immunoSEQ multiplex PCR; TCRdb lists only in-frame clones, some missing. The sample has over a million clones, 95% to 97% seen once. The TCR sequence derives from a young man in good health. The rearrangement joins TRBV10-3 to TRBJ1-5; D gene ambiguous. Sequencing was carried out using naive CD4+ T cells sorted from blood. Subset indicated: CD45RA+ positively selected. CDR3 coding DNA: TGTGCCATCAGTGCCGGGGATAGCAATCAGCCCCAGCATTTT. It yields the protein CAISAGDSNQPQHF.